One sample yielded the 18 T cell receptor beta chains listed below, sequenced in a study of a mutant IDH1 vaccine in newly diagnosed glioma. Their antigens are not known. Using immunoSEQ multiplex PCR, the repertoire was profiled, and TCRdb retains in-frame clones only, with some absent. This sample carries fewer than 70,000 clones, approximately 91% of them seen once, and the ten largest clones take less than 2%. Time point here: week 11, during vaccination. Every vaccination contained 300 ug of the mutant IDH1 20-mer peptide and was paired with topical imiquimod. The sample in question was PBMCs, obtained from a glioma patient whose treatment included an IDH1 peptide vaccine. The receptors stem from a man aged 35 to 55 with glioma.

This clone was observed once. The V gene is TRBV28, the J gene TRBJ1-6, with TRBD1 matching over 9 bases. Looked up from germline, CDR1 is MDHEN and CDR2 is SYDVKM. V dropped 4 bases and J dropped 3; count of bases not matched to a gene: 7. The CDR3 sequence is 17 residues long. CDR3 nucleotides: TGTGCCAGCAGTTCTCCTTCGGGACAGGGCTATAATTCACCCCTCCACTTT. Its protein is CASSSPSGQGYNSPLHF.

V is TRBV19 and J is TRBJ1-2; possible D gene TRBD1, 5 bases. Germline values: CDR1 LNHDA, CDR2 SQIVND (reference sequence). The length of the CDR3 is 15 residues. Deletions cut 5 bases from V and 5 bases from J, with 18 bases between. CDR3 region: CASSDFGQEPYGYTF. CDR3 DNA sequence: TGTGCCAGTAGTGATTTCGGACAAGAACCGTATGGCTACACCTTC.

The V and J genes are TRBV6-5 and TRBJ2-1; D is ambiguous. Trimming shortened V by 2 bases and J by 5 bases, and 16 bases separated the two germline ends. The germline V gene has CDR1 MNHEY and CDR2 SVGAGI. CDR3 length: 16 residues. As DNA, the CDR3 is TGTGCCAGCAGTTACGGTTTACCGGATCAGAACAATGAGCAGTTCTTC. It encodes CASSYGLPDQNNEQFF.

The rearrangement joins TRBV5-6 to TRBJ1-2; no definite D call. V lost 0 bases to trimming and J lost 0 bases, with 6 bases between them. The germline V gene encodes CDR1 SGHDT and CDR2 YYEEEE. This CDR3 is built from 14 residues. The CDR3 loop reads CASSLEGANYGYTF. The CDR3 bases are TGTGCCAGCAGCTTGGAGGGAGCTAACTATGGCTACACCTTC.

CDR3 in DNA: TGTGCCAGGCATGGGGCTCATGGCTACACCTTC. This codes for CARHGAHGYTF. The genes are TRBV19 and TRBJ1-2, with D possibly TRBD1 on 5 matching bases. The CDR3 is 11 residues long. Germline assignment: CDR1 LNHDA and CDR2 SQIVND (reference sequence). V lost 9 bases to trimming and J lost 6 bases, with 11 bases between them.

This sequence joins TRBV5-4 and TRBJ2-3; D gene uncertain. The CDR3 covers 14 residues. Trimming pared 0 bases from V and 1 base from J, leaving 6 bases between. Looked up from germline, CDR1 is SGHNT and CDR2 is YYREEE (reference sequence). CDR3 sequence reads: CASSLELGTDTQYF. Here the CDR3 DNA reads TGTGCCAGCAGCTTGGAACTCGGCACAGATACGCAGTATTTT.

This clone is a singleton in its sample. The chain is built from TRBV2 and TRBJ1-1; 7 positions agree with TRBD1. The CDR3 is 15 amino acids. Trimming at V came to 2 bases and at J to 4 bases, leaving 7 bases not matched to a gene. The germline V gene has CDR1 SNHLY and CDR2 FYNNEI. The CDR3 DNA sequence: TGTGCCAGCAGTGAATTGACAGGGCGGGCCACTGAAGCTTTCTTT. This translates into CASSELTGRATEAFF.

V and J are TRBV5-1 and TRBJ2-2; D may be TRBD1 (6 bases). V was trimmed by 0 bases and J by 5 bases, leaving 11 bases between them. In germline, CDR1 is SGHRS, CDR2 YFSETQ. CDR3 length: 15 residues. In DNA, the CDR3 is TGCGCCAGCAGCTTGGGCGCAAGGGGGACCGGGGAGCTGTTTTTT. As protein: CASSLGARGTGELFF.

V gene TRBV9 combines with J gene TRBJ2-2; D gene ambiguous. With 0 bases removed from V and 7 bases from J, the gap between germline ends came to 19 bases. Germline CDR1 reads SGDLS; CDR2 reads YYNGEE. The CDR3 is 17 residues long. The DNA for the CDR3 is TGTGCCAGCAGCGTAGGGCTCGTGGACCCAAGTGTCGGGGAGCTGTTTTTT. Protein product: CASSVGLVDPSVGELFF. Filled out from reference TRBV9 and TRBJ2-2, the complete variable domain reads DSGVTQTPKHLITATGQRVTLRCSPRSGDLSVYWYQQSLDQGLQFLIQYYNGEERAKGNILERFSAQQFPDLHSELNLSSLELGDSALYFCASSVGLVDPSVGELFFGEGSRLTVL.

V usage is TRBV7-9 and J usage is TRBJ2-3, with 7 bases that match TRBD2. There are 16 residues in the CDR3. CDR1 and CDR2 (germline): SEHNR, FQNEAQ (reference sequence). With V trimmed by 5 bases and J by 4 bases, 12 bases remained unmatched. The CDR3 sequence: CASSPGILARADTQYF. The CDR3 DNA reads as TGTGCCAGCAGCCCGGGCATACTAGCGCGGGCAGATACGCAGTATTTT.

J is TRBJ2-7 and V is TRBV7-9, with 9 positions matching TRBD1. The CDR3 consists of 15 residues. V lost 4 bases to trimming and J lost 4 bases; unmatched junction nucleotides: 8. Germline lookup yields CDR1 SEHNR and CDR2 FQNEAQ (reference sequence). This chain's CDR3 is CASSSRDRVGYEQYF. In DNA form, the CDR3 reads TGTGCCAGCAGCTCCCGGGACAGGGTAGGATACGAGCAGTACTTC.

V gene TRBV6-1 combines with J gene TRBJ2-7; a possible D gene is TRBD2 (5 bases). CDR3 length: 15 residues. V lost 1 base and J 8 bases, leaving 18 bases between the germline ends. Germline loops: CDR1 MNHNS, CDR2 SASEGT. The CDR3 coding sequence is TGTGCCAGCAGTGAAGTGGCAGGACTTTCCCACAAGCAGTACGTC. Translating it yields CASSEVAGLSHKQYV.

This chain uses TRBV6-1 with TRBJ2-7; D gene ambiguous. The germline V gene encodes CDR1 MNHNS and CDR2 SASEGT. V lost 1 base and J lost 0, with 10 bases in between. The CDR3 sequence is 15 residues long. The CDR3 sequence: CASSEVNSPSYEQYF. CDR3 in DNA: TGTGCCAGCAGTGAAGTCAACAGCCCCTCCTACGAGCAGTACTTC.

The table lists this clone with a count of one. The CDR3 DNA reads as TGTGCCAGCAGACCCGAGGGGTGGGACACTGAAGCTTTCTTT. It encodes CASRPEGWDTEAFF. This chain connects TRBV7-9 to TRBJ1-1, with D possibly being TRBD1 (5 bases). Trimming removed 6 bases at V and 3 bases at J, with 14 bases between. The CDR3 extends over 14 amino acids. Germline V lookup: CDR1 SEHNR, CDR2 FQNEAQ (reference sequence).

J is TRBJ2-7 and V is TRBV18; 7 bases match TRBD1. CDR3 length equals 15 residues. Germline V gene lookup returns CDR1 KGHSH and CDR2 LQKENI. The V and J ends lost 3 bases and 6 bases, in that order; junction bases with no gene match: 11. CDR3 in DNA: TGTGCCAGCTCACCCACGATAGGGGGCAACGGCGAGCAGTACTTC. Protein: CASSPTIGGNGEQYF.

V is TRBV11-2 and J is TRBJ2-1; D is tentatively TRBD1 or TRBD2 (5 bases each). Trimming removed 6 bases at V and 4 bases at J, with 10 bases between. The CDR3 is made up of 13 amino acids. Germline lookup yields CDR1 SGHAT and CDR2 FQNNGV. CDR3 in DNA: TGTGCCAGCAGTAGAGGGGAGTACAATGAGCAGTTCTTC. Encoded protein: CASSRGEYNEQFF.

The V call is TRBV28, the J call TRBJ2-2; 7 bases map to TRBD1. With 11 bases clipped from V and 2 bases from J, the junction kept 5 bases outside the gene matches. Germline CDR1 is MDHEN and CDR2 is SYDVKM. The CDR3 runs 13 residues. The CDR3 here is CAEGTVNTGELFF. The CDR3 DNA follows: TGTGCCGAAGGGACAGTTAACACCGGGGAGCTGTTTTTT. The full variable domain, rest sourced from reference TRBV28 and TRBJ2-2, is DVKVTQSSRYLVKRTGEKVFLECVQDMDHENMFWYRQDPGLGLRLIYFSYDVKMKEKGDIPEGYSVSREKKERFSLILESASTNQTSMYLCAEGTVNTGELFFGEGSRLTVL.

This chain connects TRBV19 to TRBJ2-2; D remains unclear. The CDR3 sequence is 13 residues long. The V gene's germline CDR1 is LNHDA and CDR2 SQIVND (reference sequence). The V end was cut by 1 base, the J end by 7 bases, with 7 bases between. DNA of the CDR3: TGTGCCAGTAGTATAGGTATTCTCGGGGAGCTGTTTTTT. Translation gives CASSIGILGELFF. The whole variable domain, remainder taken from reference TRBV19 and TRBJ2-2, is DGGITQSPKYLFRKEGQNVTLSCEQNLNHDAMYWYRQDPGQGLRLIYYSQIVNDFQKGDIAEGYSVSREKKESFPLTVTSAQKNPTAFYLCASSIGILGELFFGEGSRLTVL.